This T cell receptor (beta chain) was profiled in a study of blood T cell repertoires in COVID-19. This CDR3 has 11 residues. Trimming took 10 bases from V and 1 from J, leaving 7 bases between them. Germline V gene sequence: CDR1 MNHNY, CDR2 SVGAGI (reference sequence). Sequencing used immunoSEQ multiplex PCR; TCRdb keeps in-frame clones, though not all of them. The table records more than 200,000 clones, just over 90% of them present only once. The clonotype originates from a woman aged 18-35 years who had recovered from COVID-19. The V gene is TRBV6-6, the J gene TRBJ1-1; tentatively, D is TRBD1 (5 bases). Sequenced material: PBMCs or T cells enriched from blood (not recorded which). CDR3 region: CATGGNTEAFF. In nucleotides, the CDR3 is TGTGCCACCGGGGGGAACACTGAAGCTTTCTTT.